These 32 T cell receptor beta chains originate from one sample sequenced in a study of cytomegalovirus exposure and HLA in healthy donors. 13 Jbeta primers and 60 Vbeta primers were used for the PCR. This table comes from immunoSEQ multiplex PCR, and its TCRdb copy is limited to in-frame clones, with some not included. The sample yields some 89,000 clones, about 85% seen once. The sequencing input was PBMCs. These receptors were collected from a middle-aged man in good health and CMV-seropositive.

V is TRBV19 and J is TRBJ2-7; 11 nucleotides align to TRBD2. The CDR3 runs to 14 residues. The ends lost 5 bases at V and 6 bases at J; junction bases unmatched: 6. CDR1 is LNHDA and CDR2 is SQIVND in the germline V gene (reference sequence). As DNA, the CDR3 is TGTGCCAGTAGTGATAGCGGGAGGGCATTCGAGCAGTACTTC. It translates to CASSDSGRAFEQYF.

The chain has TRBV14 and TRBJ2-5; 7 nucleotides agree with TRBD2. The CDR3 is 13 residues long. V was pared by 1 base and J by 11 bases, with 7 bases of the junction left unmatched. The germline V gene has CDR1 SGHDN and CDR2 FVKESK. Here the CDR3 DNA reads TGTGCCAGCAGCCAAGTTAACTTGCGGGAGCAGTACTTC. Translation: CASSQVNLREQYF.

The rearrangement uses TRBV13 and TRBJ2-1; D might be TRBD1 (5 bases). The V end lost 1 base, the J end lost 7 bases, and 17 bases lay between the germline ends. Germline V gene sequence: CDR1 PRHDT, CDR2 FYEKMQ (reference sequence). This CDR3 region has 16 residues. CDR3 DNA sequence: TGTGCCAGCAGCTTAGCTCGGCCAGGGTGGTCGAATGAGCAGTTCTTC. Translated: CASSLARPGWSNEQFF.

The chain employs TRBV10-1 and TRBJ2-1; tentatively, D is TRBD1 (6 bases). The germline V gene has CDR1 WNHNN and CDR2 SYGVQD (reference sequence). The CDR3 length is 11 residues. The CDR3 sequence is CVGSKGDEQFF. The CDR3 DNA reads TGCGTCGGGTCGAAGGGGGATGAGCAGTTCTTC.

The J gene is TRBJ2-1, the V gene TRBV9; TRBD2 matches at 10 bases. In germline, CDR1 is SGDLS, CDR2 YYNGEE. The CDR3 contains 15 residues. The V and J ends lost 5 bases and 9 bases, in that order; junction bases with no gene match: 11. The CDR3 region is CASSPVVAGGSEQFF. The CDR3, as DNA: TGTGCCAGCAGTCCCGTGGTAGCGGGAGGTAGTGAGCAGTTCTTC.

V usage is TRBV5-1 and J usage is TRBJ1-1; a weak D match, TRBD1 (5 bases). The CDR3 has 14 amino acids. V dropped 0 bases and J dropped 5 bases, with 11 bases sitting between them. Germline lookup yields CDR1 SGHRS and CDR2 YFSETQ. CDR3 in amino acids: CASSLEGRRTEAFF. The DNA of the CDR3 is TGCGCCAGCAGCTTGGAGGGGAGGCGGACTGAAGCTTTCTTT.

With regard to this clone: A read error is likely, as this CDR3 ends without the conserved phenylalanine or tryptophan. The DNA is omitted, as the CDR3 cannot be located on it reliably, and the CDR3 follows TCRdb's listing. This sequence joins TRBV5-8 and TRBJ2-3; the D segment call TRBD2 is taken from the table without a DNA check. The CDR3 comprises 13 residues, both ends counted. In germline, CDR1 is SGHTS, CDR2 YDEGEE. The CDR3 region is CASKETPGTRTEV.

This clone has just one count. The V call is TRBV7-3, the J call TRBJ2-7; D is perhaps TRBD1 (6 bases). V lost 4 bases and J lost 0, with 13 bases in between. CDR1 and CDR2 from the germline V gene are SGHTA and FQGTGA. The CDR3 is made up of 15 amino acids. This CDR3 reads CASSWARDNSYEQYF. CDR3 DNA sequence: TGTGCCAGCAGCTGGGCCCGGGACAACTCCTACGAGCAGTACTTC.

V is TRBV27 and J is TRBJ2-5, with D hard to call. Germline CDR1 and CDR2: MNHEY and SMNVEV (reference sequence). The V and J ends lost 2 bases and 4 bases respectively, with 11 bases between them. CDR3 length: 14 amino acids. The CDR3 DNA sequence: TGTGCCAGCAGTTTAGTTCCCGGCGGAGAGACCCAGTACTTC. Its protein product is CASSLVPGGETQYF.

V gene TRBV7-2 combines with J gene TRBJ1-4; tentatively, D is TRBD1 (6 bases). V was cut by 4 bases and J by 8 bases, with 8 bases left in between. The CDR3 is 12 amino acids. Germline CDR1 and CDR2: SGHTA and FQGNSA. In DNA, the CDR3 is TGTGCCAGCAGCTCAGACAGGGAAAAACTGTTTTTT. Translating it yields CASSSDREKLFF.

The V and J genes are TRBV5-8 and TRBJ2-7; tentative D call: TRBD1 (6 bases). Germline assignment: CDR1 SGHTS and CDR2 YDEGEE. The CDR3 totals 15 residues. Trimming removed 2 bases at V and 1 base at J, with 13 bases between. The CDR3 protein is CASSLGTRRSYEQYF. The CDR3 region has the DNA TGTGCCAGCAGCTTAGGGACACGAAGATCCTACGAGCAGTACTTC.

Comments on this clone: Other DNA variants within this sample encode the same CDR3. This CDR3 reads CASSPGGRISYEQYF. The DNA of the CDR3 is TGTGCCAGCAGCCCAGGGGGACGAATCTCCTACGAGCAGTACTTC. This sequence joins TRBV7-9 and TRBJ2-7; 7 positions match TRBD1. J lost 0 bases, V lost 5 bases, and 7 bases had no gene match. Looked up from germline, CDR1 is SEHNR and CDR2 is FQNEAQ (reference sequence). The CDR3 contains 15 residues.

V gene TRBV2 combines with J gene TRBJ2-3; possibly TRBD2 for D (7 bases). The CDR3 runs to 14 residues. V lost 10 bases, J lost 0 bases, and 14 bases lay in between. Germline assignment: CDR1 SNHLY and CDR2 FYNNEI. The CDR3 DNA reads TGTGCCACGACCGAGGGGGGGAGCACAGATACGCAGTATTTT. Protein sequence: CATTEGGSTDTQYF.

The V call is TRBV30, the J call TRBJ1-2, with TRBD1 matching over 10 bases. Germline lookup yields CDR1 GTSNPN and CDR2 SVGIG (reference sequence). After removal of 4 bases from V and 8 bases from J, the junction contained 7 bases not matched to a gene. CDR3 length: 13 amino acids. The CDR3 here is CAWTMGQGFGYTF. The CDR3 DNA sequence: TGTGCCTGGACCATGGGACAGGGGTTCGGCTACACCTTC.

CDR3 in amino acids: CASSPGRGNQPQHF. CDR3 bases: TGTGCCAGTTCTCCCGGGAGGGGCAATCAGCCCCAGCATTTT. The chain employs TRBV19 and TRBJ1-5; D is unresolved. CDR1 and CDR2 (germline): LNHDA, SQIVND (reference sequence). The V gene lost 8 bases and the J gene lost 2 bases, with 13 bases spanning the gap. The CDR3 contains 14 residues.

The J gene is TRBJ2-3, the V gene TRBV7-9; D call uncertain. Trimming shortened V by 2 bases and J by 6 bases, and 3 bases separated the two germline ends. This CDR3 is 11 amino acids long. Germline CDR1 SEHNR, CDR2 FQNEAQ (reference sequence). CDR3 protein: CASSLTDTQYF. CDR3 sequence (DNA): TGTGCCAGCAGCTTAACTGATACGCAGTATTTT. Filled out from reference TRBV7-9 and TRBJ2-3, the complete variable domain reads DTGVSQNPRHKITKRGQNVTFRCDPISEHNRLYWYRQTLGQGPEFLTYFQNEAQLEKSRLLSDRFSAERPKGSFSTLEIQRTEQGDSAMYLCASSLTDTQYFGPGTRLTVL.

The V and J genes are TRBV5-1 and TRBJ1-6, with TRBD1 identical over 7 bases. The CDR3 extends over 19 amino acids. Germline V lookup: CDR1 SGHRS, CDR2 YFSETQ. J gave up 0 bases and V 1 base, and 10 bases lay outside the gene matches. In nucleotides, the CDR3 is TGCGCCAGCAGCTTGTTCGAGACAGGGAGGTCCTCCTATAATTCACCCCTCCACTTT. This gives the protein CASSLFETGRSSYNSPLHF.

The CDR3 DNA is TGTGCCAGCAGCTTGCTACAGGGGGCGCATCAGTTCTTC. It codes for CASSLLQGAHQFF. The chain uses TRBV7-8 and TRBJ2-1; 9 nucleotides line up with TRBD1. CDR3 size: 13 residues. V lost 3 bases, J lost 13 bases, and 7 bases stayed unmatched. The germline gives CDR1 SGHVS, CDR2 FQNEAQ.

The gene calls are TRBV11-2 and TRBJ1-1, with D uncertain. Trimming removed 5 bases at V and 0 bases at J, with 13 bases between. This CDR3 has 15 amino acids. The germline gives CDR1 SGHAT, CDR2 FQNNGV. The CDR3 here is CASSPLLRMNTEAFF. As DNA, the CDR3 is TGTGCCAGCAGCCCTCTTTTGAGAATGAACACTGAAGCTTTCTTT.

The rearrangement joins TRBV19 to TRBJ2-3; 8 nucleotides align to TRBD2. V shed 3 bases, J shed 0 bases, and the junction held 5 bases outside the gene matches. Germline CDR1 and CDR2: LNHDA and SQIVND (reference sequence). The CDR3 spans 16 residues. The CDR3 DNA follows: TGTGCCAGTAGTATTTCGGGCGGGGGGAGCACAGATACGCAGTATTTT. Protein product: CASSISGGGSTDTQYF.

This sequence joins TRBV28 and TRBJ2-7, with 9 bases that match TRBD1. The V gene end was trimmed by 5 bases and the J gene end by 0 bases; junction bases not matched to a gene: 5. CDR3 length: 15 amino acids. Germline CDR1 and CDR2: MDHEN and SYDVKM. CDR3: CASSAGTGPSYEQYF. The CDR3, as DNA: TGTGCCAGCAGTGCCGGGACAGGGCCCTCCTACGAGCAGTACTTC.

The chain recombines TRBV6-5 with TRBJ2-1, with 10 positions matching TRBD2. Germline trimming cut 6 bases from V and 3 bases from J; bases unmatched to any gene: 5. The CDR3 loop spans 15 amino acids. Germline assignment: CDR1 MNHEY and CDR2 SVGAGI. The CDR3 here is CASSSASGGYNEQFF. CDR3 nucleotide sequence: TGTGCCAGCAGCTCCGCTAGCGGGGGCTACAATGAGCAGTTCTTC.

The chain's CDR3 is CASSGQTNLNTGELFF. The CDR3 DNA reads TGTGCCAGTAGCGGACAGACCAACCTGAACACCGGGGAGCTGTTTTTT. The chain recombines TRBV19 with TRBJ2-2, with D possibly being TRBD1 (6 bases). CDR3 size: 16 residues. Germline CDR1 and CDR2: LNHDA and SQIVND (reference sequence). Trimming left V 6 bases short and J 1 base short, with 15 bases between.

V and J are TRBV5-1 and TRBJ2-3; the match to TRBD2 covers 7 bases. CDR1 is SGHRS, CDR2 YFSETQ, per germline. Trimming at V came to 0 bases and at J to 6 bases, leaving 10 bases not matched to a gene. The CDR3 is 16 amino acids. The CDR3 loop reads CASSLALGGGSDTQYF. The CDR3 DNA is TGCGCCAGCAGCTTGGCCCTGGGGGGGGGTTCGGATACGCAGTATTTT.

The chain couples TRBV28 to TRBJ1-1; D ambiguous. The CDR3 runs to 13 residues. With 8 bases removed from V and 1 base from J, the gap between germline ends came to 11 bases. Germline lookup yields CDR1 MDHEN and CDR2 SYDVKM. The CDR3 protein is CASSTLGNTEAFF. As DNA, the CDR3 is TGTGCCAGCTCCACGCTAGGGAACACTGAAGCTTTCTTT.

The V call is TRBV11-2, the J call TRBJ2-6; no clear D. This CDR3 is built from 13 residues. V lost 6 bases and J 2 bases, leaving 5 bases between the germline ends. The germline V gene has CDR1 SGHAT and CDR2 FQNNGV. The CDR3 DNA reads TGTGCCAGCAGAGAGCCTGGGGCCAACGTCCTGACTTTC. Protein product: CASREPGANVLTF.

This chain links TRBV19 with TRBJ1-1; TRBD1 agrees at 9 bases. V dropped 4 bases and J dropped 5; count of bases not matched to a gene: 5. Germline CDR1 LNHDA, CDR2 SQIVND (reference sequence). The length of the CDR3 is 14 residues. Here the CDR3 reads CASSRRTGETEAFF. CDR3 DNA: TGTGCCAGTAGTAGAAGGACAGGGGAAACTGAAGCTTTCTTT.

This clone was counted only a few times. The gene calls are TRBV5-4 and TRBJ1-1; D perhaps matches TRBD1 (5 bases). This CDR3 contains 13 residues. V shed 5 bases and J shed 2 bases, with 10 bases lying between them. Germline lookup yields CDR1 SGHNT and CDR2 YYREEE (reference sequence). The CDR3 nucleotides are TGTGCCAGCAGATCAGGGTTTAACACTGAAGCTTTCTTT. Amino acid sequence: CASRSGFNTEAFF. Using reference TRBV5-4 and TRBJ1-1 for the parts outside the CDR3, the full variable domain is ETGVTQSPTHLIKTRGQQVTLRCSSQSGHNTVSWYQQALGQGPQFIFQYYREEENGRGNFPPRFSGLQFPNYSSELNVNALELDDSALYLCASRSGFNTEAFFGQGTRLTVV.

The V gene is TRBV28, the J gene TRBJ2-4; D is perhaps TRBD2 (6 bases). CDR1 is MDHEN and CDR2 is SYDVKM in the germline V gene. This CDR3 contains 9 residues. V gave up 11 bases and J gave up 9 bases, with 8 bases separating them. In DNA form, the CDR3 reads TGTGCCTCCGGGAGCATTCAGTACTTC. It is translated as CASGSIQYF. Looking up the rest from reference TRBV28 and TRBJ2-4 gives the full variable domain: DVKVTQSSRYLVKRTGEKVFLECVQDMDHENMFWYRQDPGLGLRLIYFSYDVKMKEKGDIPEGYSVSREKKERFSLILESASTNQTSMYLCASGSIQYFGAGTRLSVL.

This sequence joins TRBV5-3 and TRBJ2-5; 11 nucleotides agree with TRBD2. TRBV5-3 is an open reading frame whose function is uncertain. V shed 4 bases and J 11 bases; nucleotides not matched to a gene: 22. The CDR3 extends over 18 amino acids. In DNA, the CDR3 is TGTGCCAGAAGCCATAAGTACACCATTCTAGCGGGGGGCCGGGAGCAGTACTTC. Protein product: CARSHKYTILAGGREQYF.

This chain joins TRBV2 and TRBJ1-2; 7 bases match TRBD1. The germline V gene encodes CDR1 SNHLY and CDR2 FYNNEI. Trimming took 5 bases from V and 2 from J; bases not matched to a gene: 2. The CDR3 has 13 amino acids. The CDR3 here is CASSLQGNYGYTF. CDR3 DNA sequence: TGTGCCAGCAGTCTACAGGGGAACTATGGCTACACCTTC.

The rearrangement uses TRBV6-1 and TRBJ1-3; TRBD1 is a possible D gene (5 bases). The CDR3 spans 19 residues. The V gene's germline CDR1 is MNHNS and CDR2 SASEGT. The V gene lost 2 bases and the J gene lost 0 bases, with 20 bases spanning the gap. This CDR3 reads CASSEFGTGSHISGNTIYF. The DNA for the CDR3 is TGTGCCAGCAGTGAATTTGGGACTGGCAGCCATATCTCTGGAAACACCATATATTTT.